Shown below are 26 T cell receptor beta chains from a single sample sequenced in a study of shared clonotypes between healthy human individuals. Method: immunoSEQ multiplex PCR; TCRdb's copy keeps in-frame clones and lacks some. The sample has approximately 810,000 clones; 90% to 95% are singletons. Naivety among CD8 cells was defined by CD45RO negativity and positive CCR7 selection, thereby excluding terminally differentiated effector memory CD45RA+ cells. Material: naive CD8+ T cells sorted from blood. These receptors came from a man under 40 in good health.

The chain recombines TRBV10-2 with TRBJ2-3; D is ambiguous. The CDR3 spans 11 residues. V was trimmed by 10 bases and J by 4 bases, leaving 9 bases between them. Germline V CDR1 and CDR2: WSHSY, SAAADI. CDR3 sequence: CATLYADTQYF. CDR3 in DNA: TGCGCCACTCTGTACGCAGATACGCAGTATTTT.

This sequence joins TRBV18 and TRBJ2-7, with D maybe TRBD2 (5 bases). The V end lost 0 bases, the J end lost 0 bases, and 15 bases lay between the germline ends. CDR1 KGHSH and CDR2 LQKENI come from the germline V gene. The CDR3 sequence is 17 residues long. CDR3 sequence: CASSPPFIGNPSYEQYF. The DNA of the CDR3 is TGTGCCAGCTCACCACCTTTTATCGGGAATCCCTCCTACGAGCAGTACTTC.

J is TRBJ2-7 and V is TRBV11-3, with 9 bases fitting TRBD1. The CDR3 loop spans 14 amino acids. The trim removed 5 bases at V and 7 bases at J, leaving 9 bases unmatched. CDR1 and CDR2 from the germline V gene are SGHNT and YENEEA. The CDR3, as DNA: TGTGCCAGCAGCCCATCCACAGGGGGCCGGGAGCAGTACTTC. Translation: CASSPSTGGREQYF.

The gene calls are TRBV5-6 and TRBJ2-7; no reliable D call. There are 11 residues in the CDR3. V was shortened by 1 base and J by 4 bases, with 3 bases between the two germline ends. The germline V gene has CDR1 SGHDT and CDR2 YYEEEE. The CDR3 region is CASSLRYEQYF. As DNA, the CDR3 is TGTGCCAGCAGCTTGAGGTACGAGCAGTACTTC.

The V call is TRBV11-2, the J call TRBJ2-2; D ambiguous. From germline, CDR1 is SGHAT and CDR2 FQNNGV. Trimming removed 3 bases from V and 8 bases from J, with 10 bases in between. The CDR3 is 13 residues long. The CDR3 protein is CASSFNPTGELFF. As DNA, the CDR3 is TGTGCCAGCAGCTTCAATCCGACGGGGGAGCTGTTTTTT.

The chain combines TRBV27 with TRBJ1-1; TRBD1 matches 10 bases. V shed 3 bases and J 11 bases; nucleotides not matched to a gene: 15. The CDR3 consists of 16 residues. Germline CDR1 MNHEY, CDR2 SMNVEV (reference sequence). CDR3 DNA: TGTGCCAGCAGTTTGGGCAACCCCGGGACAGGGGTTCCCGCTTTCTTT. Protein: CASSLGNPGTGVPAFF.

The V gene is TRBV9, the J gene TRBJ2-7; 9 nucleotides align to TRBD1. CDR3 length equals 13 residues. The trim removed 3 bases at V and 2 bases at J, leaving 0 bases unmatched. Germline CDR1 is SGDLS and CDR2 is YYNGEE. CDR3 nucleotide sequence: TGTGCCAGCAGCGGGACAGGGGCCTACGAGCAGTACTTC. Amino acid sequence: CASSGTGAYEQYF. The variable domain in full, completed from reference TRBV9 and TRBJ2-7, reads DSGVTQTPKHLITATGQRVTLRCSPRSGDLSVYWYQQSLDQGLQFLIQYYNGEERAKGNILERFSAQQFPDLHSELNLSSLELGDSALYFCASSGTGAYEQYFGPGTRLTVT.

The chain carries TRBV15 and TRBJ2-1; no clear D. The germline V gene encodes CDR1 LNHNV and CDR2 YYDKDF (reference sequence). Trimming removed 5 bases at V and 5 bases at J, with 16 bases between. This CDR3 contains 15 residues. The CDR3 nucleotides read TGTGCCACCAGCCTCTCCAAGGGTGTGGACAATGAGCAGTTCTTC. Amino acids: CATSLSKGVDNEQFF.

The rearrangement joins TRBV11-2 to TRBJ2-7; 8 bases fit TRBD2. The CDR3 loop spans 19 amino acids. Germline V CDR1 and CDR2: SGHAT, FQNNGV. Trimming removed 0 bases from V and 1 base from J; junction bases left unmatched: 14. The CDR3 nucleotides read TGTGCCAGCAGCTTAGATTTGCCGGGACTAGTTCAAGAATCCTACGAGCAGTACTTC. This codes for CASSLDLPGLVQESYEQYF. Combining the CDR3 with reference TRBV11-2 and TRBJ2-7 gives the whole variable domain EAGVAQSPRYKIIEKRQSVAFWCNPISGHATLYWYQQILGQGPKLLIQFQNNGVVDDSQLPKDRFSAERLKGVDSTLKIQPAKLEDSAVYLCASSLDLPGLVQESYEQYFGPGTRLTVT.

This clone was seen a single time. The V and J genes are TRBV27 and TRBJ2-1; 11 positions agree with TRBD2. The CDR3 runs to 16 residues. The V gene's germline CDR1 is MNHEY and CDR2 SMNVEV (reference sequence). Germline trimming cut 7 bases from V and 8 bases from J; bases unmatched to any gene: 13. As DNA, the CDR3 is TGTGCCAGCACCCCTACACTAGCGGGAGTGAACGATGAGCAGTTCTTC. It codes for CASTPTLAGVNDEQFF.

Of note for this clone: This sample includes further DNA sequences coding for the same CDR3. The rearrangement joins TRBV27 to TRBJ2-7, with TRBD1 as a possible D gene (6 bases). The CDR3 covers 12 residues. Germline values: CDR1 MNHEY, CDR2 SMNVEV (reference sequence). Trimming cost V 1 base and J 7 bases, with 8 bases left between them. Here the CDR3 DNA reads TGTGCCAGCAGTTTATGGGGGCGAGAGCAGTACTTC. This sequence encodes CASSLWGREQYF.

The chain employs TRBV5-1 and TRBJ2-3, with 10 nucleotides matching TRBD2. Per the germline V gene, CDR1 is SGHRS and CDR2 is YFSETQ. Trimming at V came to 0 bases and at J to 3 bases, leaving 10 bases not matched to a gene. The length of the CDR3 is 18 residues. The CDR3 reads CASSLARISGRRTDTQYF. In DNA form, the CDR3 reads TGCGCCAGCAGCTTGGCCAGGATTAGCGGGAGGAGGACAGATACGCAGTATTTT.

The table lists this clone with a few counts. At the DNA level, this CDR3 is encoded by other sequences in the same sample as well. This chain connects TRBV7-9 to TRBJ2-7; D is uncertain. This CDR3 contains 14 residues. Deletions cut 3 bases from V and 2 bases from J, with 11 bases between. The germline CDR1 and CDR2 sequences are SEHNR and FQNEAQ (reference sequence). CDR3 amino acids: CASSLGTSPYEQYF. The DNA for the CDR3 is TGTGCCAGCAGCTTGGGAACCAGCCCCTACGAGCAGTACTTC.

J is TRBJ2-7 and V is TRBV9; D may be TRBD2 (6 bases). Trimming left V 0 bases short and J 2 bases short, with 6 bases between. Germline V gene lookup returns CDR1 SGDLS and CDR2 YYNGEE. The CDR3 contains 13 residues. The CDR3 DNA follows: TGTGCCAGCAGCGTAGCTAGCGCCTACGAGCAGTACTTC. This codes for CASSVASAYEQYF.

Concerning this clone itself: In the same sample, other DNA sequences code for this CDR3. V usage is TRBV7-3 and J usage is TRBJ2-3, with 7 bases fitting TRBD2. This CDR3 region has 13 residues. The trim removed 5 bases at V and 1 base at J, leaving 0 bases unmatched. Germline V gene lookup returns CDR1 SGHTA and CDR2 FQGTGA. In nucleotides, the CDR3 is TGTGCCAGCAGCCGGGGGGGCACAGATACGCAGTATTTT. Translation gives CASSRGGTDTQYF. Filled out from reference TRBV7-3 and TRBJ2-3, the complete variable domain reads GAGVSQTPSNKVTEKGKYVELRCDPISGHTALYWYRQSLGQGPEFLIYFQGTGAADDSGLPNDRFFAVRPEGSVSTLKIQRTERGDSAVYLCASSRGGTDTQYFGPGTRLTVL.

Details on this clone: This sample includes further DNA sequences coding for the same CDR3. The chain uses TRBV29-1 and TRBJ2-7; 11 bases line up with TRBD1. Trimming removed 6 bases from V and 0 bases from J; junction bases left unmatched: 1. CDR1 is SQVTM and CDR2 is ANQGSEA in the germline V gene. The CDR3 has 13 amino acids. The CDR3 protein is CSVGTGGSYEQYF. DNA of the CDR3: TGCAGCGTAGGGACAGGGGGCTCCTACGAGCAGTACTTC.

In this sample, this clone turned up once. The chain combines TRBV9 with TRBJ2-1; 8 nucleotides align to TRBD2. Per germline, CDR1 SGDLS and CDR2 YYNGEE. The CDR3 is 15 residues long. Trimming took 5 bases from V and 4 from J; bases not matched to a gene: 8. The CDR3 bases are TGTGCCAGCAGTCTTAGCGGGATGGAGTACAATGAGCAGTTCTTC. Protein product: CASSLSGMEYNEQFF.

V gene TRBV7-9 combines with J gene TRBJ2-3; 8 bases line up with TRBD2. The V gene end was trimmed by 3 bases and the J gene end by 5 bases; junction bases not matched to a gene: 16. Germline CDR1 and CDR2: SEHNR and FQNEAQ (reference sequence). This CDR3 is built from 18 residues. CDR3 nucleotides: TGTGCCAGCAGCTTGCGGTTCTGGCGGGAGGAAAGGGGAGATACGCAGTATTTT. It is translated as CASSLRFWREERGDTQYF.

The chain has TRBV7-2 and TRBJ2-2, with 9 nucleotides matching TRBD1. CDR1 SGHTA and CDR2 FQGNSA come from the germline V gene. The CDR3 runs 16 residues. J gave up 1 base and V 5 bases, and 5 bases lay outside the gene matches. CDR3 sequence (DNA): TGTGCCAGCAGCCCGCGACAGGGGGGGAACACCGGGGAGCTGTTTTTT. It translates to CASSPRQGGNTGELFF.

The chain joins TRBV19 to TRBJ2-6; 7 bases map to TRBD1. CDR1 is LNHDA and CDR2 is SQIVND in the germline V gene (reference sequence). V lost 1 base and J lost 0; bases outside the gene matches: 6. The CDR3 length is 18 residues. The CDR3 DNA reads as TGTGCCAGTAGTATAGCGGGACAGTTTCCCTCTGGGGCCAACGTCCTGACTTTC. Translated: CASSIAGQFPSGANVLTF.

The gene calls are TRBV9 and TRBJ2-7, with 9 bases that match TRBD2. CDR1 is SGDLS, CDR2 YYNGEE, per germline. V lost 2 bases to trimming and J lost 4 bases; unmatched junction nucleotides: 4. The CDR3 covers 14 residues. The CDR3 region is CASSVSGRWYEQYF. In DNA form, the CDR3 reads TGTGCCAGCAGCGTTAGCGGGAGATGGTACGAGCAGTACTTC.

The chain recombines TRBV4-3 with TRBJ2-1; 9 bases are shared with TRBD2. Germline V CDR1 and CDR2: LGHNA, YSLEER. There are 17 residues in the CDR3. The V segment lost 0 bases and the J segment 10 bases; nucleotides outside the gene matches: 13. The CDR3 protein is CASSQDSSGRLSGEQFF. The DNA of the CDR3 is TGCGCCAGCAGCCAAGATTCCAGCGGGAGGCTGTCGGGCGAGCAGTTCTTC.

This clone was seen just once. V and J are TRBV4-3 and TRBJ2-7, with a tentative D call TRBD1 (6 bases). This CDR3 is 16 amino acids long. CDR1 is LGHNA, CDR2 YSLEER, per germline. V dropped 0 bases and J dropped 4 bases, with 16 bases sitting between them. CDR3 DNA sequence: TGCGCCAGCAGCCAAGATGTGGCAGGGGAAGGGTACGAGCAGTACTTC. It encodes CASSQDVAGEGYEQYF.

This clone was recorded only once. The V call is TRBV9, the J call TRBJ2-6; no reliable D call. This CDR3 is 16 amino acids long. The germline V and J ends were trimmed by 3 bases and 0 bases, with 10 bases remaining between them. Germline V gene sequence: CDR1 SGDLS, CDR2 YYNGEE. CDR3 amino acids: CASSGTQNSGANVLTF. The CDR3 nucleotides read TGTGCCAGCAGCGGTACCCAAAACTCTGGGGCCAACGTCCTGACTTTC.

This chain links TRBV6-5 with TRBJ2-7; D call uncertain. This CDR3 comprises 12 residues. Germline V gives CDR1 MNHEY, CDR2 SVGAGI. The V end was cut by 6 bases, the J end by 4 bases, with 10 bases between. CDR3 protein: CASRTGVYEQYF. The CDR3 DNA follows: TGTGCCAGCAGGACGGGTGTGTACGAGCAGTACTTC.

The chain carries TRBV4-1 and TRBJ2-6; no clear D gene. Germline-derived CDR1 and CDR2 are MGHRA and YSYEKL. V was clipped by 1 base and J by 2 bases, with 6 bases between them. The CDR3 is 15 residues long. The CDR3 protein is CASSQAPTGANVLTF. In DNA, the CDR3 is TGCGCCAGCAGCCAAGCCCCAACTGGGGCCAACGTCCTGACTTTC.